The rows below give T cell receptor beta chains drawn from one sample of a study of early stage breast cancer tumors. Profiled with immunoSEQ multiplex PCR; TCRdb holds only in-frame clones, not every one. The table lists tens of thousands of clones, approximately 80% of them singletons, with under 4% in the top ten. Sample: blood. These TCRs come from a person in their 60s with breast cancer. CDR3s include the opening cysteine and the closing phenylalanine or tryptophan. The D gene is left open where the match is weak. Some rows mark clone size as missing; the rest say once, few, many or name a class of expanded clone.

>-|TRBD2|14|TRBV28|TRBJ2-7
CASRILAGHYEQYF
TGTGCCAGCAGGATACTAGCGGGACATTACGAGCAGTACTTC
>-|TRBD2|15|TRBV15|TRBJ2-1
CATSRESGVLNEQFF
TGTGCCACCAGCAGAGAAAGCGGGGTGTTAAATGAGCAGTTCTTC
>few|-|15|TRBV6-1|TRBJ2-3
CASSEWPGSTDTQYF
TGTGCCAGCAGTGAATGGCCCGGGTCCACGGATACGCAGTATTTT
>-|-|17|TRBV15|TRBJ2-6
CATKRAHIASGANVLTF
TGTGCCACCAAAAGAGCCCACATAGCCTCTGGGGCCAACGTCCTGACTTTC
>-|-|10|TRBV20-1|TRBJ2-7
CSARLLEQYF
TGCAGTGCTAGATTGCTCGAGCAGTACTTC
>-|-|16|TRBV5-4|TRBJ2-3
CASSLLTTGVKDTQYF
TGTGCCAGCAGCTTACTAACGACAGGTGTTAAAGATACGCAGTATTTT
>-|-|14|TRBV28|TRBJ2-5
CASSSARGQETQYF
TGTGCCAGCAGTTCTGCCCGGGGCCAAGAGACCCAGTACTTC
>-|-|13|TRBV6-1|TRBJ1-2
CASSESLRHGYTF
TGTGCCAGCAGTGAAAGCCTACGTCATGGCTACACCTTC
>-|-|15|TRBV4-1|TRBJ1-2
CASSQARVEGYGYTF
TGCGCCAGCAGCCAAGCCAGGGTCGAGGGATATGGCTACACCTTC
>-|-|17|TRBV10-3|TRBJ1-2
CAISEALMEWRDYGYTF
TGTGCCATCAGTGAGGCCCTCATGGAGTGGAGGGACTATGGCTACACCTTC
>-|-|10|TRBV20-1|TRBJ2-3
CSASPDTQYF
TGCAGTGCTAGTCCAGATACGCAGTATTTT
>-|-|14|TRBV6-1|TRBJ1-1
CASSPGVGVTEAFF
TGTGCCAGCAGTCCAGGGGTAGGGGTCACTGAAGCTTTCTTT
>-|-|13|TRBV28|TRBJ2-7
CASSSVGAREQYF
TGTGCCAGCAGTTCGGTCGGGGCGAGGGAGCAGTACTTC
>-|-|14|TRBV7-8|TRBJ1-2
CASSPRGRYGGYTF
TGTGCCAGCAGCCCGCGAGGCAGATACGGTGGCTACACCTTC
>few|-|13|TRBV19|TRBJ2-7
CASSIEGQGEQYF
TGTGCCAGTAGTATAGAGGGGCAAGGCGAGCAGTACTTC
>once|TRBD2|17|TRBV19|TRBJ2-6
CASGRAGEVSGANVLTF
TGTGCCAGTGGCCGAGCGGGGGAGGTGTCTGGGGCCAACGTCCTGACTTTC
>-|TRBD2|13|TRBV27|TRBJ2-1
CASSSGGANEQFF
TGTGCCAGCAGTAGCGGGGGGGCGAATGAGCAGTTCTTC
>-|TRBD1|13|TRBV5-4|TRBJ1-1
CASSFRQGERAFF
TGTGCCAGCAGCTTTCGACAGGGTGAGCGGGCTTTCTTT
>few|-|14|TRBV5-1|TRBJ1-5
CASSRGGSNQPQHF
TGCGCCAGCAGCCGAGGGGGAAGCAATCAGCCCCAGCATTTT
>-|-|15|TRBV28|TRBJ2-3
CASSPLGLYTDTQYF
TGTGCCAGCAGTCCTCTAGGACTTTACACAGATACGCAGTATTTT
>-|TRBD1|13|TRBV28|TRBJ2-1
CASTTGVFDEQFF
TGTGCCAGCACGACAGGGGTTTTCGATGAGCAGTTCTTC
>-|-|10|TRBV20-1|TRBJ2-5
CSGADETQYF
TGCAGTGGAGCGGACGAGACCCAGTACTTC
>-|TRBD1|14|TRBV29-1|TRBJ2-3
CSAGGDRETDTQYF
TGCAGCGCCGGAGGGGACAGGGAAACAGATACGCAGTATTTT
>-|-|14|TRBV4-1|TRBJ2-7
CASSPNLGPYEQYF
TGCGCCAGCAGCCCGAACCTAGGACCCTACGAGCAGTACTTC
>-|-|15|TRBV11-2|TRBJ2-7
CASSGRGGWSYEQYF
TGTGCCAGCAGCGGCAGGGGTGGCTGGTCCTACGAGCAGTACTTC
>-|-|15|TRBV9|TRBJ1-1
CASSVAGQPNTEAFF
TGTGCCAGCAGCGTAGCTGGGCAGCCGAACACTGAAGCTTTCTTT
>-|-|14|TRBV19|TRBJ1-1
CASSIVNLGTEAFF
TGTGCCAGTAGTATAGTTAACCTCGGCACTGAAGCTTTCTTT
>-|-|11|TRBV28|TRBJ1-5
CASSPDQPQHF
TGTGCCAGCAGTCCCGATCAGCCCCAGCATTTT
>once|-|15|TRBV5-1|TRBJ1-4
CASSPQGTTNEKLFF
TGCGCCAGCAGCCCCCAGGGGACAACTAATGAAAAACTGTTTTTT
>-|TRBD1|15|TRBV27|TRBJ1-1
CASSTRTGVFTEAFF
TGTGCCAGCAGTACTAGGACAGGGGTTTTCACTGAAGCTTTCTTT
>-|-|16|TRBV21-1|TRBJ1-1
CASRGQGSQLDTEAFF
TGTGCCAGCAGGGGACAGGGTTCCCAGTTGGACACTGAAGCTTTCTTT
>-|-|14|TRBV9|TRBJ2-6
CASRAYSGANVLTF
TGTGCCAGCAGGGCCTACTCTGGGGCCAACGTCCTGACTTTC
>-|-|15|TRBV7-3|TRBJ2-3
CASSLSSLRTDTQYF
TGTGCCAGCAGCTTAAGCTCCTTGCGCACAGATACGCAGTATTTT
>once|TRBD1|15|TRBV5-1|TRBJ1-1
CASSLYGTELKEAFF
TGCGCCAGCAGCTTGTATGGGACAGAGCTAAAAGAAGCTTTCTTT
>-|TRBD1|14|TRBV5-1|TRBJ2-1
CASSSGDSYNEQFF
TGCGCCAGCAGCTCTGGGGACAGTTACAATGAGCAGTTCTTC
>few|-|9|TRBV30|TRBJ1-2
CASLPGYTF
TGTGCCTCCCTGCCTGGCTACACCTTC
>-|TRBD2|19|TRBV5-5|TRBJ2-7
CASSLSGTSGGAGSYEQYF
TGTGCCAGCAGCTTGTCCGGGACTAGCGGGGGGGCCGGGTCCTACGAGCAGTACTTC
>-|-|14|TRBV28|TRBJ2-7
CASSSSGGSYEQYF
TGTGCCAGCAGTTCTTCCGGCGGTTCCTACGAGCAGTACTTC
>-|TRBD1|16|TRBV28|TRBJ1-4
CASSLTTGGAGEKLFF
TGTGCCAGCAGTCTCACGACAGGGGGCGCAGGAGAAAAACTGTTTTTT
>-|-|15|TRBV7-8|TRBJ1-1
CASSFLTEPNTEAFF
TGTGCCAGCAGCTTTCTAACGGAACCGAACACTGAAGCTTTCTTT
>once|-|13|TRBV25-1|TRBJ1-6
CASSRTVNSPLHF
TGTGCCAGCAGCCGGACAGTTAATTCACCCCTCCACTTT
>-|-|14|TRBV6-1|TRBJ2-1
CASKKDSSYNEQFF
TGTGCCAGCAAGAAAGATTCTTCCTACAATGAGCAGTTCTTC
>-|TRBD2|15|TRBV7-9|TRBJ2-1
CASSYLAGGPGEQFF
TGTGCCAGCAGCTATCTAGCGGGAGGGCCGGGTGAGCAGTTCTTC
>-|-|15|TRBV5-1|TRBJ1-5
CASSLEGQSNQPQHF
TGCGCCAGCAGCTTGGAAGGACAGAGCAATCAGCCCCAGCATTTT
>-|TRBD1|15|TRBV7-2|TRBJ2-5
CASSLRGQGQETQYF
TGTGCCAGCAGCTTAAGGGGACAGGGGCAAGAGACCCAGTACTTC
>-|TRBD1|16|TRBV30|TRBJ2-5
CAWSKTGTGGRETQYF
TGTGCCTGGAGTAAAACCGGGACAGGGGGCCGAGAGACCCAGTACTTC
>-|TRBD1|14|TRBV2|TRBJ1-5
CASLEDRAGQPQHF
TGTGCCAGCCTTGAAGACAGGGCAGGTCAGCCCCAGCATTTT
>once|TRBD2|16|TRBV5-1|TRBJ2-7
CASSNRPREVSYEQYF
TGCGCCAGCAGCAATAGACCCCGGGAGGTCTCCTACGAGCAGTACTTC
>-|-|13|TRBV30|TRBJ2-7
CACYRGGRGEQYF
TGTGCCTGCTACAGGGGAGGCCGGGGCGAGCAGTACTTC
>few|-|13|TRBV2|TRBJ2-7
CASTVGENYEQYF
TGTGCCAGCACCGTCGGGGAAAACTACGAGCAGTACTTC
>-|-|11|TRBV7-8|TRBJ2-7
CASSTDNEQYF
TGTGCCAGCAGTACTGACAACGAGCAGTACTTC
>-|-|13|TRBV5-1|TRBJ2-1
CASSDGSANEQFF
TGCGCCAGCAGCGATGGTAGTGCCAATGAGCAGTTCTTC
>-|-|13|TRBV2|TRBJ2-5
CASKDGVGETQYF
TGTGCCAGCAAAGATGGGGTTGGGGAGACCCAGTACTTC